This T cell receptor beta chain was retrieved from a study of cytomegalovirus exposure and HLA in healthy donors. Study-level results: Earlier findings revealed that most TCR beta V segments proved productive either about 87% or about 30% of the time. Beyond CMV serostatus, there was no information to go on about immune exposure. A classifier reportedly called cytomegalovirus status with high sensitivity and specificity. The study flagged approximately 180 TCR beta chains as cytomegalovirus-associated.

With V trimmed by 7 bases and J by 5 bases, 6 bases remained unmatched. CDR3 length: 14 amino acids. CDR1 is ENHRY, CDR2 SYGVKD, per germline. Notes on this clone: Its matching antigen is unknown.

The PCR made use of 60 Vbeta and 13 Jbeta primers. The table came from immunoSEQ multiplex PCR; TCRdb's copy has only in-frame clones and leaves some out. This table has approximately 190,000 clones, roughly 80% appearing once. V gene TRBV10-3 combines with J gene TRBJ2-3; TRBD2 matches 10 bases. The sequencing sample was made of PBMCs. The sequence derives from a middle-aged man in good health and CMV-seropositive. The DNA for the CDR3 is TGTGCCATCACCAGAGCGGGGGGGGGAGATACGCAGTATTTT. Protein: CAITRAGGGDTQYF.